One sample yielded the 22 T cell receptor beta chains listed below, sequenced in a study of T cell changes during pregnancy in multiple sclerosis. The repertoire was sequenced with immunoSEQ multiplex PCR; TCRdb's copy has only in-frame clones and lacks some. The sample yields approximately 48,000 clones, approximately 92% seen once. The sequences come from CD8+ T cells from peripheral blood mononuclear cells, collected after pregnancy. The source is a female donor with multiple sclerosis, enrolled in a pregnancy study.

The rearrangement uses TRBV4-3 and TRBJ1-2; maybe TRBD1 (5 bases). V shed 0 bases and J shed 4 bases, with 12 bases lying between them. The CDR3 is 15 amino acids. CDR1 and CDR2 (germline): LGHNA, YSLEER. In DNA form, the CDR3 reads TGCGCCAGCAGCCAAGACACAGGATACCTCTATGGCTACACCTTC. Translation gives CASSQDTGYLYGYTF.

The CDR3 bases are TGTGCCAGCAGCCTCTTTCGGACAAACTATGGCTACACCTTC. Residues: CASSLFRTNYGYTF. This chain connects TRBV5-5 to TRBJ1-2; weak D call: TRBD1 (5 bases). The CDR3 runs 14 residues. The V gene lost 4 bases and the J gene lost 2 bases, with 12 bases spanning the gap. The V gene's germline CDR1 is SGHKS and CDR2 YYEKEE (reference sequence).

J is TRBJ2-1 and V is TRBV9, with D perhaps TRBD2 (5 bases). The V end lost 9 bases, the J end lost 4 bases, and 23 bases lay between the germline ends. The CDR3 contains 16 residues. Germline-derived CDR1 and CDR2 are SGDLS and YYNGEE. This CDR3 reads CATAKWERAAYNEQFF. CDR3 coding DNA: TGTGCCACCGCCAAGTGGGAGAGGGCGGCGTACAATGAGCAGTTCTTC.

This clone appeared once. The genes are TRBV6-5 and TRBJ2-1; TRBD2 might be the D (5 bases). Germline V gene lookup returns CDR1 MNHEY and CDR2 SVGAGI. CDR3 length equals 13 residues. Trimming pared 2 bases from V and 15 bases from J, leaving 17 bases between. CDR3 nucleotide sequence: TGTGCCAGCAGTTACCGGGCGGCTAGCCGCCGGTTCTTC. This gives the protein CASSYRAASRRFF.

The chain combines TRBV29-1 with TRBJ2-1; no definite D call. Germline V gene sequence: CDR1 SQVTM, CDR2 ANQGSEA. CDR3 length: 12 amino acids. Trimming stripped 5 bases from V and 7 bases from J, with 12 bases between. CDR3 coding DNA: TGCAGCGTTCCCCTCCGGGTAAATGAGCAGTTCTTC. Its translation: CSVPLRVNEQFF.

This clone was seen only once. The chain has TRBV21-1 and TRBJ2-7; TRBD1 is taken as the D call from the table, unchecked against the DNA. TRBV21-1 is described as a pseudogene. This CDR3 spans 13 amino acids. The CDR3 coding sequence is TGTGCCAGCAGCAAATGTCGGCAGGGGCGACAGTACTTC. Its protein product is CASSKCRQGRQYF.

V is TRBV7-9 and J is TRBJ1-1, with D possibly being TRBD1 (5 bases). Germline assignment: CDR1 SEHNR and CDR2 FQNEAQ (reference sequence). This CDR3 is built from 14 residues. Trimming pared 5 bases from V and 8 bases from J, leaving 18 bases between. CDR3 sequence reads: CASSPMGGEGEAFF. The CDR3 nucleotides are TGTGCCAGCAGCCCCATGGGAGGAGAGGGGGAAGCTTTCTTT.

This clone turned up a few times. This rearrangement joins TRBV9 to TRBJ1-1, with 8 bases lining up with TRBD1. CDR1 is SGDLS and CDR2 is YYNGEE in the germline V gene. The CDR3 has 14 amino acids. The trim removed 0 bases at V and 5 bases at J, leaving 3 bases unmatched. The CDR3 sequence is CASSVVGQGTEAFF. CDR3 sequence (DNA): TGTGCCAGCAGCGTAGTCGGACAGGGTACTGAAGCTTTCTTT.

The count of this clone is one. The chain has TRBV7-6 and TRBJ1-3; the match to TRBD1 covers 7 bases. With V trimmed by 2 bases and J by 4 bases, 11 bases remained unmatched. The CDR3 is made up of 17 amino acids. The germline V gene has CDR1 SGHVS and CDR2 FNYEAQ. The CDR3 here is CASSLSRPGGIGNTIYF. The DNA for the CDR3 is TGTGCCAGCAGCTTAAGCCGGCCAGGGGGGATAGGAAACACCATATATTTT.

By sample share, this clone is large. The J gene is TRBJ1-1, the V gene TRBV11-2; D perhaps matches TRBD1 (5 bases). The CDR3 covers 14 residues. The germline V gene has CDR1 SGHAT and CDR2 FQNNGV. Trimming removed 2 bases at V and 5 bases at J, with 12 bases between. DNA for the CDR3: TGTGCCAGCAGCTTATTGGGGCTGGAGACTGAAGCTTTCTTT. Encoded protein: CASSLLGLETEAFF.

The gene calls are TRBV6-1 and TRBJ1-1; a weak D match, TRBD1 (5 bases). CDR1 is MNHNS, CDR2 SASEGT, per germline. V was trimmed by 3 bases and J by 5 bases, leaving 16 bases between them. The length of the CDR3 is 15 residues. CDR3 loop: CASSEPGQPGTEAFF. CDR3 DNA sequence: TGTGCCAGCAGTGAGCCCGGGCAGCCAGGGACTGAAGCTTTCTTT.

The chain links TRBV19 to TRBJ2-1; TRBD1 aligns across 7 bases. The length of the CDR3 is 14 residues. Germline values: CDR1 LNHDA, CDR2 SQIVND (reference sequence). J gave up 5 bases and V 6 bases, and 7 bases lay outside the gene matches. CDR3 protein: CASRNRGIDNEQFF. In nucleotides, the CDR3 is TGTGCCAGTAGAAACAGGGGAATCGACAATGAGCAGTTCTTC.

This chain uses TRBV9 with TRBJ2-1; possibly TRBD2 for D (5 bases). Germline CDR1 SGDLS, CDR2 YYNGEE. V shed 0 bases and J shed 8 bases, with 12 bases lying between them. The CDR3 runs to 14 residues. CDR3 sequence reads: CASSVGGGWDEQFF. The CDR3 DNA sequence: TGTGCCAGCAGCGTAGGAGGAGGCTGGGATGAGCAGTTCTTC.

This sequence joins TRBV2 and TRBJ1-1; D ambiguous. The CDR3 loop spans 14 amino acids. Trimming stripped 4 bases from V and 3 bases from J, with 12 bases between. Looked up from germline, CDR1 is SNHLY and CDR2 is FYNNEI. The CDR3 region is CASSVDLGHTEAFF. In DNA, the CDR3 is TGTGCCAGCAGTGTGGATCTGGGCCACACTGAAGCTTTCTTT. Supplemented by reference TRBV2 and TRBJ1-1, the full variable domain reads EPEVTQTPSHQVTQMGQEVILRCVPISNHLYFYWYRQILGQKVEFLVSFYNNEISEKSEIFDDQFSVERPDGSNFTLKIRSTKLEDSAMYFCASSVDLGHTEAFFGQGTRLTVV.

The chain is built from TRBV19 and TRBJ1-5, with D uncertain. Germline V lookup: CDR1 LNHDA, CDR2 SQIVND (reference sequence). V lost 9 bases to trimming and J lost 3 bases, with 9 bases between them. The CDR3 loop spans 12 amino acids. CDR3 in DNA: TGTGCCAGCGCACAAACCAATCAGCCCCAGCATTTT. As protein: CASAQTNQPQHF. Drawing the rest from reference TRBV19 and TRBJ1-5, the complete variable domain is DGGITQSPKYLFRKEGQNVTLSCEQNLNHDAMYWYRQDPGQGLRLIYYSQIVNDFQKGDIAEGYSVSREKKESFPLTVTSAQKNPTAFYLCASAQTNQPQHFGDGTRLSIL.

This chain links TRBV7-9 with TRBJ1-1; TRBD1 aligns across 8 bases. The CDR3 contains 14 residues. Germline-derived CDR1 and CDR2 are SEHNR and FQNEAQ (reference sequence). V lost 7 bases and J lost 3; bases outside the gene matches: 7. The CDR3 protein is CASIFPRGHTEAFF. DNA of the CDR3: TGTGCCAGCATTTTCCCCAGGGGGCACACTGAAGCTTTCTTT.

The gene calls are TRBV2 and TRBJ2-7, with D maybe TRBD2 (6 bases). Trimming removed 7 bases at V and 3 bases at J, with 10 bases between. Germline V CDR1 and CDR2: SNHLY, FYNNEI. The CDR3 is made up of 12 amino acids. The CDR3 reads CASIRDFYEQYF. The CDR3 region has the DNA TGTGCCAGCATTAGGGACTTCTACGAGCAGTACTTC.

This clone was detected once. The chain recombines TRBV5-4 with TRBJ1-1; D may be TRBD1 (6 bases). The CDR3 contains 13 residues. The V end was cut by 4 bases, the J end by 5 bases, with 12 bases between. Germline V gene data show CDR1 as SGHNT and CDR2 as YYREEE (reference sequence). The CDR3 DNA is TGTGCCAGCAGCCAGAGGGGGAATACTGAAGCTTTCTTT. Protein sequence: CASSQRGNTEAFF.

The rearrangement joins TRBV7-8 to TRBJ1-2, with D possibly being TRBD1 (5 bases). The germline V and J ends were trimmed by 6 bases and 3 bases, with 8 bases remaining between them. CDR1 SGHVS and CDR2 FQNEAQ come from the germline V gene. The CDR3 is 12 residues long. The CDR3 nucleotides are TGTGCCAGCAGTGGGGGGGACTATGGCTACACCTTC. The encoded protein is CASSGGDYGYTF.

The chain joins TRBV7-7 to TRBJ2-7, with 9 nucleotides matching TRBD1. This CDR3 region has 15 residues. CDR1 and CDR2 from the germline V gene are SSHAT and FNYEAQ (reference sequence). V shed 3 bases and J 1 base; nucleotides not matched to a gene: 4. CDR3 nucleotides: TGTGCCAGCAGCTTGGGGACAGGGCAGTCCTACGAGCAGTACTTC. Its protein is CASSLGTGQSYEQYF. Full variable domain (remainder filled in from reference TRBV7-7 and TRBJ2-7): GAGVSQSPRYKVTKRGQDVTLRCDPISSHATLYWYQQALGQGPEFLTYFNYEAQPDKSGLPSDRFSAERPEGSISTLTIQRTEQRDSAMYRCASSLGTGQSYEQYFGPGTRLTVT.

CDR3 DNA: TGTGCCAGCACCCCTGGTCCAGGGGCTGGTCAGCCCCAGCATTTT. Translated, it gives CASTPGPGAGQPQHF. The chain employs TRBV7-7 and TRBJ1-5; tentatively, D is TRBD1 (6 bases). CDR3 length: 15 amino acids. The V end was cut by 7 bases, the J end by 6 bases, with 19 bases between. In germline, CDR1 is SSHAT, CDR2 FNYEAQ (reference sequence). Full variable domain (missing parts from reference TRBV7-7 and TRBJ1-5): GAGVSQSPRYKVTKRGQDVTLRCDPISSHATLYWYQQALGQGPEFLTYFNYEAQPDKSGLPSDRFSAERPEGSISTLTIQRTEQRDSAMYRCASTPGPGAGQPQHFGDGTRLSIL.

In nucleotides, the CDR3 is TGCGCCAGCAGCCAGGGACTTCAATACGAGCAGTACTTC. Amino acids: CASSQGLQYEQYF. The rearrangement links TRBV4-3 to TRBJ2-7; D might be TRBD2 (6 bases). This CDR3 region has 13 residues. V was pared by 3 bases and J by 4 bases, with 10 bases between. From germline, CDR1 is LGHNA and CDR2 YSLEER.